Described below is a single T cell receptor beta chain sequence and its context. The CDR3 is 18 amino acids. Per the study methods: Quantification of nucleated cells was approximated via reference gene primer amplification. Clones were read by immunoSEQ multiplex PCR, and TCRdb kept only the in-frame ones, dropping some. That table is the source of V, J and clone size, and D and trimming were worked out from the DNA. The sample yields tens of thousands of clones, 86% seen once. The data were obtained in a study of blood T cell repertoires in COVID-19. Study-level information: COVID-19 samples, acute and convalescent, were from the United States, Italy and Spain. The cDNA or gDNA used as material had been derived from T cells, B-cell-depleted T cells, or PBMCs.

The rearrangement uses TRBV21-1 and TRBJ1-5; no check of the table's D call, TRBD1, against the DNA was made. TRBV21-1 is marked as a pseudogene. Source material: peripheral blood. This receptor was identified in a man aged 60-69 years with acute or convalescent COVID-19. CDR3 nucleotide sequence: TGTGCCAGCAGCTATCGTCCGGGACAGAGAGATAGCAATCAGCCCCAGCATTTT. Protein sequence: CASSYRPGQRDSNQPQHF.